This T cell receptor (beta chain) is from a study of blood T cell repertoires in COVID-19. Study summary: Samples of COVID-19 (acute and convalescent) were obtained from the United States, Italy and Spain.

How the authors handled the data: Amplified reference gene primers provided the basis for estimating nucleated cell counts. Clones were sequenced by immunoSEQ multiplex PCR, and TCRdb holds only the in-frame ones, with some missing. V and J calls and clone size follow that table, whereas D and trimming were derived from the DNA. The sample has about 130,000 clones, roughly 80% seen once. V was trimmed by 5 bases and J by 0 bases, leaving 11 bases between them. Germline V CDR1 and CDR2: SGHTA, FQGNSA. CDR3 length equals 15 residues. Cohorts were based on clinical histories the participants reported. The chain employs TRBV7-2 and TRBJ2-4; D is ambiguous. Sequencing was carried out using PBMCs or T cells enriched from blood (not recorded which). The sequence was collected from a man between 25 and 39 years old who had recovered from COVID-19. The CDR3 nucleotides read TGTGCCAGCAGCCCTGCGGCATTAGCCAAAAACATTCAGTACTTC. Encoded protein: CASSPAALAKNIQYF.